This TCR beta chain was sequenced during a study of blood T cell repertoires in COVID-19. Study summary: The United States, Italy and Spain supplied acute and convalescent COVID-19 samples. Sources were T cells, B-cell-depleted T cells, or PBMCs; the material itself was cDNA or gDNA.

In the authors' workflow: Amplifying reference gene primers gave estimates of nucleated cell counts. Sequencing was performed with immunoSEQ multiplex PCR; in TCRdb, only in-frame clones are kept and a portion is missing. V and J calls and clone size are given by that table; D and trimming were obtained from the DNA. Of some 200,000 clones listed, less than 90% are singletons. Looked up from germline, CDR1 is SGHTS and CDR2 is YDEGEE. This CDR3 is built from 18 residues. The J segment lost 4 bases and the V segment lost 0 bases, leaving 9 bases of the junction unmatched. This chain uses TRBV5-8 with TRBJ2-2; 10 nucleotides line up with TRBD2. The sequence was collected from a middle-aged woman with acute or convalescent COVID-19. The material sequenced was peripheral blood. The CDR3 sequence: CASSLAFGLAESTGELFF. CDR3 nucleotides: TGTGCCAGCAGCTTGGCCTTTGGACTAGCGGAATCCACCGGGGAGCTGTTTTTT.